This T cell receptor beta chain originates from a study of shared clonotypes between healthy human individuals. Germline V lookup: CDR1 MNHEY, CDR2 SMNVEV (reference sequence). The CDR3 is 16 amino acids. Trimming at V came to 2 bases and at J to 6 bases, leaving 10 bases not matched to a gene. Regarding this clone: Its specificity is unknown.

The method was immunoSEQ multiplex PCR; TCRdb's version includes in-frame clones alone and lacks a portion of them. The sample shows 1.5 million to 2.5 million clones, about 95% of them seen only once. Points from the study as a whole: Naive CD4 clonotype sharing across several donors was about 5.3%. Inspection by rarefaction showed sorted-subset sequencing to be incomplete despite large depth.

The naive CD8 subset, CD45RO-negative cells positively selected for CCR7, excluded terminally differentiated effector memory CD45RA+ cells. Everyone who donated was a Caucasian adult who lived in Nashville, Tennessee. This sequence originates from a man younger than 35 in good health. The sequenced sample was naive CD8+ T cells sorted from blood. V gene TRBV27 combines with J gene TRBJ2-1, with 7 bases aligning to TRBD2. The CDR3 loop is CASSLSKGTILNEQFF. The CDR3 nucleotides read TGTGCCAGCAGTTTAAGTAAAGGGACTATTCTCAATGAGCAGTTCTTC.